A single sample gave rise to the 10 T cell receptor beta chains below, sequenced in a study of human T cells and chemical hapten exposure. TCRdb used MiXCR to reprocess the RACE reads, holding one entry per CDR3 protein. Among about 55,000 distinct CDR3 sequences listed, around 9.5% were seen once. Noted time point: patch test 2, 6 weeks after DPC sensitization. Treatment noted: therapeutic diphenylcyclopropenone sensitization with weekly scalp DPC. The sample consisted of whole blood, taken in connection with sensitization to the hapten diphenylcyclopropenone (DPC). Receptors originate from a woman aged 45-65 years with alopecia areata. Some clones in this sample may be carry-over from other donors' samples.

This chain joins TRBV6-6 and TRBJ1-5; possible D gene TRBD1, 6 bases. The CDR3 covers 20 residues. Trimming took 0 bases from V and 9 from J, leaving 30 bases between them. Germline assignment: CDR1 MNHNY and CDR2 SVGAGI (reference sequence). The CDR3 DNA is TGTGCCAGCAGTTACTCGGGGCCGACAGGTGGGGTGGTGGCCGGGCGGCCCCAGCATTTT. Translation gives CASSYSGPTGGVVAGRPQHF.

The J gene is TRBJ1-6, the V gene TRBV6-2 or TRBV6-3; TRBD1 is a possible D gene (5 bases). CDR1 is MNHEY, CDR2 SVGEGT, per germline. Trimming took 2 bases from V and 8 from J, leaving 10 bases between them. The CDR3 has 14 residues. The CDR3 DNA reads as TGTGCCAGCAGTTACGGGACTGATTATTCACCCCTCCACTTT. Translated, it gives CASSYGTDYSPLHF.

This clonotype has ten or more counts. The V and J genes are TRBV19 and TRBJ2-2, with 8 nucleotides matching TRBD2. The CDR3 has 16 residues. From germline, CDR1 is LNHDA and CDR2 SQIVND (reference sequence). V gave up 10 bases and J gave up 3 bases; unmatched junction bases: 13. CDR3 nucleotide sequence: TGTGCCACCGCGTCCCGGGGGGGGCTGTACACCGGGGAGCTGTTTTTT. Translating it yields CATASRGGLYTGELFF. The variable domain in full, completed from reference TRBV19 and TRBJ2-2, reads DGGITQSPKYLFRKEGQNVTLSCEQNLNHDAMYWYRQDPGQGLRLIYYSQIVNDFQKGDIAEGYSVSREKKESFPLTVTSAQKNPTAFYLCATASRGGLYTGELFFGEGSRLTVL.

The count of this clonotype is one. This chain links TRBV7-2 with TRBJ1-1, with D perhaps TRBD1 (5 bases). Germline CDR1 is SGHTA and CDR2 is FQGNSA. The CDR3 is 14 residues long. Trimming left V 6 bases short and J 10 bases short, with 21 bases between. The CDR3 bases are TGTGCCAGCAGTCTGAGGGGAGGCGTTGATCGAGCTTTCTTT. This encodes CASSLRGGVDRAFF.

The chain recombines TRBV12-5 with TRBJ2-1, with 7 bases matching TRBD2. V lost 2 bases, J lost 4 bases, and 5 bases stayed unmatched. Germline values: CDR1 LGHNT, CDR2 FRNRAP. CDR3 length: 15 amino acids. DNA of the CDR3: TGTGCTAGTGGTTTGACGGGGGGAGCTTACAATGAGCAGTTCTTC. Its protein product is CASGLTGGAYNEQFF. The full variable domain, in which reference TRBV12-5 and TRBJ2-1 provide the parts outside the CDR3, is DARVTQTPRHKVTEMGQEVTMRCQPILGHNTVFWYRQTMMQGLELLAYFRNRAPLDDSGMPKDRFSAEMPDATLATLKIQPSEPRDSAVYFCASGLTGGAYNEQFFGPGTRLTVL.

The chain recombines TRBV7-2 with TRBJ2-1; 8 nucleotides match TRBD1. CDR1 is SGHTA and CDR2 is FQGNSA in the germline V gene. The CDR3 loop spans 16 amino acids. The V gene end was trimmed by 4 bases and the J gene end by 7 bases; junction bases not matched to a gene: 12. The CDR3 sequence is CASSSPRGTGRNEQFF. The CDR3, as DNA: TGTGCCAGCAGCTCCCCCCGAGGGACAGGTAGGAATGAGCAGTTCTTC.

This clonotype has a handful of counts. The chain couples TRBV19 to TRBJ1-5; D is uncertain. V gave up 3 bases and J gave up 3 bases, with 9 bases separating them. Germline CDR1 and CDR2: LNHDA and SQIVND (reference sequence). The length of the CDR3 is 14 residues. The CDR3, as DNA: TGTGCCAGTAGTATTTCAGAATTCAATCAGCCCCAGCATTTT. It specifies CASSISEFNQPQHF.

In this sample, this clonotype turned up many times. The gene calls are TRBV27 and TRBJ1-6; D is perhaps TRBD1 (6 bases). This CDR3 has 18 amino acids. Trimming cost V 6 bases and J 1 base, with 19 bases left between them. CDR1 MNHEY and CDR2 SMNVEV come from the germline V gene (reference sequence). CDR3 sequence: CASSSPDGGPSYNSPLHF. The CDR3 nucleotides are TGTGCCAGCAGCTCCCCTGACGGGGGCCCTTCCTATAATTCACCCCTCCACTTT.

This clonotype has ten or more counts. The chain links TRBV27 to TRBJ1-2; 7 nucleotides align to TRBD1. With 5 bases clipped from V and 4 bases from J, the junction kept 4 bases outside the gene matches. CDR1 MNHEY and CDR2 SMNVEV come from the germline V gene (reference sequence). The length of the CDR3 is 13 residues. CDR3 coding DNA: TGTGCCAGCAGTAAGGACAGGACCTATGGCTACACCTTC. Its translation: CASSKDRTYGYTF.

The table lists this clonotype with many counts. The chain combines TRBV18 with TRBJ1-1, with D unclear. The germline gives CDR1 KGHSH, CDR2 LQKENI. This CDR3 spans 13 amino acids. V gave up 3 bases and J gave up 1 base, with 6 bases separating them. CDR3 sequence: CASSPGGNTEAFF. As DNA, the CDR3 is TGTGCCAGCTCACCGGGAGGGAACACTGAAGCTTTCTTT.